The source of this T cell receptor (beta chain) is a study of CD8 T cells in Susac syndrome. Findings and limits, study-wide: As acknowledged by the study, its TCR sequencing and HLA analysis included a relatively small number of individuals.

The CDR3 extends over 15 amino acids. V was trimmed by 0 bases and J by 2 bases, leaving 12 bases between them. The germline V gene encodes CDR1 DFQATT and CDR2 SNEGSKA (reference sequence). The multiple sclerosis control group was made up of treatment-naive patients with stable or active relapsing-remitting disease. TEMRA cells were FACS-enriched, unlike CD8+ and CD4+ T cells, which were negatively isolated. With random hexamers, roughly 0.45 to 1 ug RNA was reverse transcribed. By means of immunoSEQ multiplex PCR, TCR beta CDR3 spanning 54 Vbeta and 13 Jbeta underwent amplification. Each CDR3 protein gets one entry after TCRdb re-called the immunoSEQ multiplex PCR reads with MiXCR. The repertoire holds about 300,000 distinct CDR3 sequences, with 89% as singletons. Comment on this clonotype: Antigen unknown.

The receptor comes from a human donor with multiple sclerosis. The rearrangement uses TRBV20-1 and TRBJ2-3; possible D gene TRBD1, 5 bases. The sample comprised CD8+ T cells from PBMCs. This CDR3 is CSAREPDRPTDTQYF. The CDR3 region has the DNA TGCAGTGCTAGAGAACCCGACAGACCCACAGATACGCAGTATTTT.